These T cell receptor beta chains were read from a single sample in a study of blood T cell repertoires in COVID-19. Sequencing used immunoSEQ multiplex PCR; TCRdb keeps in-frame clones, though not all of them. The table shows about 350,000 clones, with about 90% occurring only once. The sequenced sample was PBMCs or T cells enriched from blood (not recorded which). Every receptor here comes from a woman younger than 45 who had recovered from COVID-19. CDR3s include the opening cysteine and the closing phenylalanine or tryptophan. D genes are given only for firm matches. For some rows the clone size is stated as once, few or many, or as a class when expanded; others skip it.

j_call v_call clone_size d_call cdr3_aa cdr3_nt
TRBJ2-2 TRBV28 NA TRBD1 CASRRTGVAGELFF TGTGCCAGCAGACGGACAGGGGTAGCCGGGGAGCTGTTTTTT
TRBJ1-2 TRBV7-9 NA NA CASSLGLYGYTF TGTGCCAGCAGCTTAGGCCTATATGGCTACACCTTC
TRBJ2-7 TRBV5-5 NA NA CASSLAAAATINEQYF TGTGCCAGCAGCTTGGCGGCGGCAGCCACGATAAACGAGCAGTACTTC
TRBJ2-3 TRBV19 NA TRBD2 CASTLGWGGVADTQYF TGTGCCAGTACCCTCGGGTGGGGGGGAGTCGCAGATACGCAGTATTTT
TRBJ2-7 TRBV7-9 NA TRBD1 CASSYPTTGGTGEQYF TGTGCCAGCAGCTACCCGACGACAGGGGGGACAGGCGAGCAGTACTTC
TRBJ1-5 TRBV3-1/TRBV3-2 NA NA CASSQGADQPQHF TGTGCCAGCAGCCAAGGTGCGGATCAGCCCCAGCATTTT
TRBJ1-2 TRBV6-2/TRBV6-3 NA TRBD1 CASSYSAWGIQDRADYGYTF TGTGCCAGCAGTTACTCAGCCTGGGGTATCCAGGACAGGGCTGACTATGGCTACACCTTC
TRBJ2-1 TRBV3-1/TRBV3-2 once TRBD2 CASSRGLAGGRSSYNEQFF TGTGCCAGCAGCCGTGGACTAGCGGGGGGCCGGAGCTCCTACAATGAGCAGTTCTTC
TRBJ1-2 TRBV2 NA TRBD1 CASVLLQGASYGYTF TGTGCCAGCGTCCTACTACAGGGGGCGAGCTATGGCTACACCTTC
TRBJ1-6 TRBV5-6 NA TRBD1 CASSLGRGQGSPLHF TGTGCCAGCAGCTTGGGCAGGGGGCAGGGTTCACCCCTCCACTTT
TRBJ1-5 TRBV5-1 once TRBD1 CASSLWDSSISNQPQHF TGCGCCAGCAGCTTATGGGACAGCAGTATTAGCAATCAGCCCCAGCATTTT
TRBJ1-5 TRBV28 NA TRBD1 CASSGDRGDQPQHF TGTGCCAGCAGTGGAGACAGGGGGGACCAGCCCCAGCATTTT
TRBJ1-1 TRBV15 NA TRBD1 CATSKTYGTGIGTEAFF TGTGCCACCAGCAAAACTTACGGGACAGGGATTGGCACTGAAGCTTTCTTT
TRBJ1-5 TRBV10-2 NA NA CASSESGVNQPQHF TGCGCCAGCAGTGAGTCAGGGGTAAATCAGCCCCAGCATTTT
TRBJ1-2 TRBV19 once TRBD1 CASSNYRGGYTF TGTGCCAGTAGTAACTACAGGGGCGGCTACACCTTC
TRBJ2-3 TRBV28 NA TRBD2 CASSPRGGTDTQYF TGTGCCAGCAGCCCACGGGGGGGCACAGATACGCAGTATTTT
TRBJ1-2 TRBV3-1/TRBV3-2 NA TRBD1 CASSQGTGGGYGYTF TGTGCCAGCAGCCAAGGGACAGGGGGCGGCTATGGCTACACCTTC
TRBJ1-1 TRBV7-9 few TRBD1 CASSPGGGQGRTEAFF TGTGCCAGCAGCCCTGGCGGAGGACAGGGGCGGACTGAAGCTTTCTTT
TRBJ2-2 TRBV5-1 NA NA CASSPGDWRGDTGELFF TGCGCCAGCAGCCCAGGCGATTGGAGGGGCGACACCGGGGAGCTGTTTTTT
TRBJ1-1 TRBV2 NA NA CASPMNTEAFF TGTGCCAGTCCTATGAACACTGAAGCTTTCTTT
TRBJ2-5 TRBV15 NA NA CATSRGGGGQETQYF TGTGCCACCAGCAGAGGGGGAGGGGGCCAAGAGACCCAGTACTTC
TRBJ1-3 TRBV14 NA NA CASSRIDAGNTIYF TGTGCCAGCAGCCGAATCGATGCGGGGAACACCATATATTTT
TRBJ2-7 TRBV2 NA TRBD2 CASTGSSGGRYEQYF TGTGCCAGCACCGGGTCTAGCGGGGGCCGCTACGAGCAGTACTTC
TRBJ2-7 TRBV27 NA NA CASRQRGTGPSYEQYF TGTGCCAGCAGACAGCGGGGGACAGGGCCCTCGTACGAGCAGTACTTC
TRBJ2-1 TRBV30 NA NA CAWSPRENEQFF TGTGCCTGGAGCCCGAGAGAGAATGAGCAGTTCTTC
TRBJ2-5 TRBV28 once TRBD2 CASSPDGWVAGAVYQETQYF TGTGCCAGCAGTCCCGATGGGTGGGTAGCGGGGGCTGTCTACCAAGAGACCCAGTACTTC
TRBJ2-5 TRBV5-6 NA TRBD2 CASSQGVLAGGIETQYF TGTGCCAGCAGCCAAGGGGTACTAGCGGGGGGGATTGAGACCCAGTACTTC
TRBJ2-3 TRBV19 NA TRBD2 CASSIGLAGNTDTQYF TGTGCCAGTAGTATAGGACTAGCGGGGAACACAGATACGCAGTATTTT
TRBJ2-5 TRBV6-5 NA TRBD1 CASSYRTGGGETQYF TGTGCCAGCAGTTACCGGACAGGGGGCGGGGAGACCCAGTACTTC
TRBJ2-7 TRBV5-1 NA NA CASSAHWDTSTYEQYF TGCGCCAGCAGCGCGCACTGGGACACCTCAACCTACGAGCAGTACTTC
TRBJ1-2 TRBV28 NA TRBD1 CASRIILTGGPLIYGYTF TGTGCCAGCAGAATAATCCTCACAGGGGGCCCCCTAATCTATGGCTACACCTTC
TRBJ2-2 TRBV5-4 once NA CASPRRGTGELFF TGTGCCAGCCCCCGCCGGGGAACCGGGGAGCTGTTTTTT
TRBJ2-7 TRBV28 NA TRBD1 CASSSGQGVGEQYF TGTGCCAGCAGTTCCGGACAGGGGGTCGGCGAGCAGTACTTC
TRBJ1-4 TRBV18 NA NA CASSPIRGEKLFF TGTGCCAGCTCACCTATAAGGGGGGAAAAACTGTTTTTT
TRBJ2-5 TRBV10-2 NA TRBD2 CASSDLWTSGVGETQYF TGCGCCAGCAGTGACCTCTGGACTAGCGGGGTTGGGGAGACCCAGTACTTC
TRBJ1-2 TRBV15 NA NA CATSRGRGDYGYTF TGTGCCACCAGCAGAGGCAGGGGCGACTATGGCTACACCTTC
TRBJ2-7 TRBV5-6 few TRBD2 CASSLVPGAGDYEQYF TGTGCCAGCAGCTTGGTCCCTGGTGCGGGGGACTACGAGCAGTACTTC
TRBJ1-5 TRBV5-1 few TRBD1 CASSLGTGGQPQHF TGCGCCAGCAGCTTGGGAACAGGGGGCCAGCCCCAGCATTTT
TRBJ2-3 TRBV30 once TRBD1 CAWRNPGQRFTDTQYF TGTGCCTGGAGGAATCCGGGACAGCGTTTCACAGATACGCAGTATTTT
TRBJ1-1 TRBV3-1/TRBV3-2 NA NA CASSLDGGASTEAFF TGTGCCAGCAGCCTGGATGGAGGGGCGAGCACTGAAGCTTTCTTT
TRBJ2-3 TRBV7-9 NA TRBD1 CASSLGTGLTDTQYF TGTGCCAGCAGCTTAGGGACAGGCCTCACAGATACGCAGTATTTT